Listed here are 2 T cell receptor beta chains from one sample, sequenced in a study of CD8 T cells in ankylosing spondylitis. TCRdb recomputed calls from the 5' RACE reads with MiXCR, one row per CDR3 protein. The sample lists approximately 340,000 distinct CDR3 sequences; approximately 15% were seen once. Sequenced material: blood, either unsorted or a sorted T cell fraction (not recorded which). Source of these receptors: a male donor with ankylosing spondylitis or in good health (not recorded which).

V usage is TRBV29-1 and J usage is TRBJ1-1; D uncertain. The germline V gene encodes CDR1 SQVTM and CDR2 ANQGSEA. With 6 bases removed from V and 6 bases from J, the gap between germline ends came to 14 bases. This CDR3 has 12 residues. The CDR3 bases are TGCAGCGTCCCTGGGCCTGGGGCTGAAGCTTTCTTT. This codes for CSVPGPGAEAFF.

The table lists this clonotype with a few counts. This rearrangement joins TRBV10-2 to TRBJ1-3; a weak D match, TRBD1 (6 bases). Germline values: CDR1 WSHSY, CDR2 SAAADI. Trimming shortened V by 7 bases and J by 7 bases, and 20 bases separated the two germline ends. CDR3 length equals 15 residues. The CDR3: CASTPSQGVHNTIYF. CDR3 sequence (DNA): TGCGCCAGCACCCCGTCACAGGGAGTACACAACACCATATATTTT.